This T cell receptor (beta chain) was profiled in a study of shared clonotypes between healthy human individuals. Overall study: Donors were a couple of women and three men aged 18 to 49. Whole-study results and caveats: Represented diversity (both genetic and exposure-history) was limited by the small number of donors.

The CDR3 extends over 19 amino acids. Sequencing was performed with immunoSEQ multiplex PCR; in TCRdb, only in-frame clones are kept and a portion is missing. The repertoire holds approximately 510,000 clones, with around 74% as singletons. Turning to this clone: Its antigen is unknown.

The sample comprised PBMCs. This sequence was found in a woman in her forties in good health. Some clones in this sample may be carry-over from other donors' samples. The chain employs TRBV21-1 and TRBJ1-3; TRBD1 reflects the table's D call only, with no check against the DNA. TRBV21-1 is designated a pseudogene. The CDR3 nucleotides read TGTGCCAGCAGCAAAAGGGACGGGACAGTCCACCTCTCTGGAAACACCATATATTTT. It yields the protein CASSKRDGTVHLSGNTIYF.